The clone carrying this T cell receptor beta chain has more than one count but fewer than ten. This entry comes from a study of blood T cell repertoires in COVID-19. The CDR3 spans 15 residues. Trimming took off 4 bases at V and 3 bases at J, with 15 bases between the two ends. The germline gives CDR1 SGHTA, CDR2 FQGNSA. This table comes from immunoSEQ multiplex PCR, and its TCRdb copy is limited to in-frame clones, with some not included. The sample holds 150,000 to 200,000 clones, around 80% seen once. The genes are TRBV7-2 and TRBJ1-2; a possible D gene is TRBD1 (6 bases). Sequencing used peripheral blood. This clonotype was obtained from a man aged 50 to 60 who had recovered from COVID-19. The DNA of the CDR3 is TGTGCCAGCAGCTCGAACAGGGCCCTGGACTATGGCTACACCTTC. It translates to CASSSNRALDYGYTF.